The 21 T cell receptor beta chains in this list originate from one sample, sequenced in a study of patients and donors after allogeneic stem cell transplantation. TCRdb called the RT-PCR reads again in MiXCR, with one record for every CDR3 protein. The sample contains a few hundred thousand distinct CDR3 sequences, 38% of which appear only once. The specimen was blood, either unsorted or a sorted T cell fraction (not recorded which). Receptors were obtained from a human donor who was either an allogeneic HSCT recipient or a stem cell or donor lymphocyte infusion donor (not recorded which). It is not recorded whose cells these are; they may come from a transplant donor.

This chain joins TRBV11-2 and TRBJ1-1; D is possibly TRBD1 (6 bases). CDR3 length: 14 amino acids. Per germline, CDR1 SGHAT and CDR2 FQNNGV. Trimming shortened V by 3 bases and J by 8 bases, and 16 bases separated the two germline ends. Written as DNA, the CDR3 is TGTGCCAGCAGCTTCCGGGACACGATGAGCGAAGCTTTCTTT. Protein product: CASSFRDTMSEAFF.

V and J are TRBV24-1 and TRBJ1-4; D is possibly TRBD1 (6 bases). V lost 3 bases and J 10 bases, leaving 17 bases between the germline ends. The V gene's germline CDR1 is KGHDR and CDR2 SFDVKD. The CDR3 totals 15 residues. CDR3 loop: CATSDNDRPTSKLFF. CDR3 nucleotides: TGTGCCACCAGTGATAACGACAGGCCTACATCAAAACTGTTTTTT.

This clonotype was detected only a few times. The chain carries TRBV7-9 and TRBJ1-5, with D possibly TRBD1 on 5 matching bases. CDR1 and CDR2 from the germline V gene are SEHNR and FQNEAQ (reference sequence). The CDR3 has 14 amino acids. V lost 5 bases and J 2 bases, leaving 10 bases between the germline ends. The CDR3 sequence is CASSETVGNQPQHF. DNA of the CDR3: TGTGCCAGCAGCGAGACAGTGGGCAATCAGCCCCAGCATTTT.

V and J are TRBV5-1 and TRBJ2-5; 7 bases match TRBD1. With V trimmed by 4 bases and J by 5 bases, 8 bases remained unmatched. CDR1 and CDR2 (germline): SGHRS, YFSETQ. This CDR3 is built from 14 residues. CDR3 sequence (DNA): TGCGCCAGCAGCCGAACGCCGGGACAGGAGACCCAGTACTTC. Protein product: CASSRTPGQETQYF.

This clonotype was counted only a few times. V usage is TRBV9 and J usage is TRBJ2-3; D unclear. This CDR3 is built from 15 residues. V gave up 0 bases and J gave up 3 bases, with 11 bases separating them. From germline, CDR1 is SGDLS and CDR2 YYNGEE. The CDR3 region has the DNA TGTGCCAGCAGCGTAGAGCCAGGCCAGACAGATACGCAGTATTTT. This encodes CASSVEPGQTDTQYF.

The J gene is TRBJ2-5, the V gene TRBV10-3; no firm D call. Trimming shortened V by 6 bases and J by 5 bases, and 10 bases separated the two germline ends. The germline V gene has CDR1 ENHRY and CDR2 SYGVKD. The CDR3 is made up of 12 amino acids. CDR3 sequence: CAISDPSETQYF. CDR3 in DNA: TGTGCCATCAGCGACCCCTCGGAGACCCAGTACTTC.

This clonotype was counted only a few times. This chain connects TRBV11-1 to TRBJ1-1; maybe TRBD1 (5 bases). This CDR3 has 13 amino acids. Per the germline V gene, CDR1 is SGHAT and CDR2 is FQDESV (reference sequence). Trimming shortened V by 5 bases and J by 0 bases, and 7 bases separated the two germline ends. The CDR3 here is CASSKDMNTEAFF. In DNA form, the CDR3 reads TGTGCCAGCAGCAAGGACATGAACACTGAAGCTTTCTTT.

The chain carries TRBV12-3 or TRBV12-4 and TRBJ1-2; 7 bases are a match to TRBD1. V was clipped by 2 bases and J by 4 bases; unmatched bases: 7. CDR3 size: 15 residues. CDR3 amino acids: CASSLYRGISYGYTF. Here the CDR3 DNA reads TGTGCCAGCAGTTTATACAGGGGAATTAGCTATGGCTACACCTTC.

This clonotype was counted between two and nine times. The chain uses TRBV7-9 and TRBJ1-2; D unresolved. The CDR3 runs to 12 residues. V lost 7 bases and J lost 9, with 15 bases in between. Germline lookup yields CDR1 SEHNR and CDR2 FQNEAQ (reference sequence). CDR3 sequence (DNA): TGTGCCAGCACTAATCTCGGTGTACGCTACACCTTC. Translating it yields CASTNLGVRYTF.

The chain uses TRBV27 and TRBJ1-2; a possible D gene is TRBD1 (5 bases). Germline CDR1 MNHEY, CDR2 SMNVEV (reference sequence). Trimming cost V 5 bases and J 4 bases, with 14 bases left between them. This CDR3 spans 14 amino acids. The chain's CDR3 is CASSPYGGSYGYTF. The CDR3 DNA is TGTGCCAGCAGTCCATACGGGGGTAGCTATGGCTACACCTTC.

The J gene is TRBJ1-5, the V gene TRBV12-3 or TRBV12-4; no clear D gene. V shed 5 bases and J shed 3 bases, with 8 bases lying between them. The CDR3 contains 13 residues. The CDR3 protein is CASSPDINQPQHF. CDR3 in DNA: TGTGCCAGCAGTCCCGACATCAATCAGCCCCAGCATTTT.

Only one count was recorded for this clonotype. The gene calls are TRBV12-3 or TRBV12-4 and TRBJ2-5, with D possibly called TRBD1 or TRBD2 (7 bases each). The length of the CDR3 is 16 residues. V dropped 0 bases and J dropped 7 bases, with 18 bases sitting between them. CDR3 protein: CASSLASGTVSRTQYF. The CDR3 DNA reads as TGTGCCAGCAGTTTAGCGAGCGGGACAGTAAGTCGGACCCAGTACTTC.

The CDR3 spells CASSLQGTVSYEQYF. The CDR3 bases are TGTGCCAGCAGCCTCCAGGGGACGGTCTCCTACGAGCAGTACTTC. The chain recombines TRBV3-1 with TRBJ2-7; D is perhaps TRBD1 (6 bases). This CDR3 comprises 15 residues. The germline V gene encodes CDR1 LGHDT and CDR2 YNNKEL (reference sequence). V lost 4 bases, J lost 0 bases, and 13 bases lay in between.

V is TRBV4-1 and J is TRBJ2-1; D perhaps matches TRBD1 (6 bases). CDR1 is MGHRA and CDR2 is YSYEKL in the germline V gene. The CDR3 totals 14 residues. V lost 1 base, J lost 8 bases, and 12 bases lay in between. The DNA of the CDR3 is TGCGCCAGCAGCCAAGTAGGGGGAATCCATGAGCAGTTCTTC. Translated, it gives CASSQVGGIHEQFF.

V is TRBV20-1 and J is TRBJ2-7, with 8 bases aligning to TRBD2. V trimming: 6 bases; J trimming: 3 bases; junction bases outside the gene matches: 10. Germline loops: CDR1 DFQATT, CDR2 SNEGSKA (reference sequence). This CDR3 spans 14 amino acids. CDR3 nucleotide sequence: TGCAGTGCCGAGAGGGGACTAGTTAGCTACGAGCAGTACTTC. Its protein product is CSAERGLVSYEQYF.

The V call is TRBV29-1, the J call TRBJ1-2; 7 bases fit TRBD1. The junction had 7 bases not matched to a gene; V was cut back by 1 base and J by 2 bases. There are 15 residues in the CDR3. CDR1 is SQVTM and CDR2 is ANQGSEA in the germline V gene. CDR3 coding DNA: TGCAGCGTTGAAGGTACCCCGACAGGGAACTATGGCTACACCTTC. Its translation: CSVEGTPTGNYGYTF.

In this sample, this clonotype turned up a few times. The rearrangement uses TRBV16 and TRBJ1-1; unclear D gene. The CDR3 has 14 amino acids. Germline CDR1 reads KGHSY; CDR2 reads FQNENV. Trimming took off 4 bases at V and 3 bases at J, with 12 bases between the two ends. The CDR3 DNA is TGTGCCAGCAGCCTTTTAGACCGTTACACTGAAGCTTTCTTT. As protein: CASSLLDRYTEAFF.

This clonotype showed up many times. This sequence joins TRBV5-1 and TRBJ1-6; 7 bases agree with TRBD1. There are 14 residues in the CDR3. Germline loops: CDR1 SGHRS, CDR2 YFSETQ. With V trimmed by 0 bases and J by 9 bases, 3 bases remained unmatched. The CDR3 spells CASSLGQGGSPLHF. The CDR3 region has the DNA TGCGCCAGCAGCTTGGGACAGGGTGGTTCACCCCTCCACTTT.

This clonotype was seen more than once but under ten times. CDR3 sequence reads: CASSQDGRSPVQPQHF. The CDR3, as DNA: TGCGCCAGCAGCCAAGACGGACGCTCTCCTGTCCAGCCCCAGCATTTT. The chain has TRBV4-3 and TRBJ1-5; D gene uncertain. This CDR3 contains 16 residues. Germline assignment: CDR1 LGHNA and CDR2 YSLEER. The V gene lost 0 bases and the J gene lost 7 bases, with 16 bases spanning the gap.

This clonotype was detected only a few times. The V and J genes are TRBV5-1 and TRBJ2-5; D is possibly TRBD1 or TRBD2 (5 bases each). CDR3 length: 13 amino acids. CDR1 and CDR2 (germline): SGHRS, YFSETQ. Trimming removed 3 bases at V and 5 bases at J, with 11 bases between. In DNA form, the CDR3 reads TGCGCCAGCAGCTGGGACGTCACGGAGACCCAGTACTTC. Translating it yields CASSWDVTETQYF.

This clonotype was counted a few times. The chain joins TRBV20-1 to TRBJ1-5; the D is unclear. Trimming removed 3 bases from V and 4 bases from J, with 10 bases in between. Germline V gives CDR1 DFQATT, CDR2 SNEGSKA (reference sequence). The length of the CDR3 is 13 residues. The CDR3 nucleotides are TGCAGTGCTAGGGGGTGGGGAAATCAGCCCCAGCATTTT. It is translated as CSARGWGNQPQHF.